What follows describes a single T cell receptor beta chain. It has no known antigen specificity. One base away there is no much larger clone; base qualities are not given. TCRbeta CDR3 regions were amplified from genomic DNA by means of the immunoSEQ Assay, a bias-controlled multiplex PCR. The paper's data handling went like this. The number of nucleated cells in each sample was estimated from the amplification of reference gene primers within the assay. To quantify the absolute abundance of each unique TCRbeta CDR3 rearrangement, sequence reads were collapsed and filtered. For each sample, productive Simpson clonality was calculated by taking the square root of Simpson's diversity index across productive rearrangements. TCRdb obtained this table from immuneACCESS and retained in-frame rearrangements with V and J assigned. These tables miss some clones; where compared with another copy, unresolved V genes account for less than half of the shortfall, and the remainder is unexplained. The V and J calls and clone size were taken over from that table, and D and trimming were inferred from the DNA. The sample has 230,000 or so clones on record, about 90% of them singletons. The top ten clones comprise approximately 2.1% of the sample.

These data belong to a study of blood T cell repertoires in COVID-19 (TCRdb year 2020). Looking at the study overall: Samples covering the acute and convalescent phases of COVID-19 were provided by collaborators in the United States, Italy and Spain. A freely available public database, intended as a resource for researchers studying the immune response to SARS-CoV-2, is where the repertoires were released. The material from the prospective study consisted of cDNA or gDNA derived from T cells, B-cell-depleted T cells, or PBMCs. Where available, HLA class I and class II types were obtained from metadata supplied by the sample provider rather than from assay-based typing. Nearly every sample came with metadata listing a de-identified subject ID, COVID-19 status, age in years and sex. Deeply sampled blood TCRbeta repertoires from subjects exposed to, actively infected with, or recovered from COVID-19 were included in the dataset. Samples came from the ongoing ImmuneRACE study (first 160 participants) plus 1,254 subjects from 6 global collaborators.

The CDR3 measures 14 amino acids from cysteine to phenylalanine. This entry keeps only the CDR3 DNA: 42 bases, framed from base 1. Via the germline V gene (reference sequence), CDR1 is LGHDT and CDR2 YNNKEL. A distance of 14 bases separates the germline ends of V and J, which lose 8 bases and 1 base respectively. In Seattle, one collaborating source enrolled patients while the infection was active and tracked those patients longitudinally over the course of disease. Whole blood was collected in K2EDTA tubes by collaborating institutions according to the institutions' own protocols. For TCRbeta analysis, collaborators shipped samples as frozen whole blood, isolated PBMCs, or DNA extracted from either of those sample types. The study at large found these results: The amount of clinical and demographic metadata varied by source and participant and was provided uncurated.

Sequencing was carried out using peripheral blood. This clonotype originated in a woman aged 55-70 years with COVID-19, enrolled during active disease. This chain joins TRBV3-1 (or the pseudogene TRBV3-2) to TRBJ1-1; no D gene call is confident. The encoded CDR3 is CASPPHLGNTEAFF. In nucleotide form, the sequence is TGTGCCAGCCCCCCACACCTTGGGAACACTGAAGCTTTCTTT.